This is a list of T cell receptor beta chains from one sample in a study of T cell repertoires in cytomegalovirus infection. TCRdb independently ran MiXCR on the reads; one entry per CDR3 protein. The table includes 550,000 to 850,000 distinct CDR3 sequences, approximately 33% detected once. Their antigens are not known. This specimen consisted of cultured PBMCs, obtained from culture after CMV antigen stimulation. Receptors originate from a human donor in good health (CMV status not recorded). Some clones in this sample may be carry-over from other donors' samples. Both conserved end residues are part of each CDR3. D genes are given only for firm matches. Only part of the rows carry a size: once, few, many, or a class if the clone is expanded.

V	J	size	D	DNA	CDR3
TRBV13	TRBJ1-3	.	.	TGTGCCAGCAGCTCCCGCTTGACTAGCTCTGGAAACACCATATATTTT	CASSSRLTSSGNTIYF
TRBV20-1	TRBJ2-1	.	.	TGCAGTGGGCAGAGGCAGGGTCCCGGTGATGAGCAGTTCTTC	CSGQRQGPGDEQFF
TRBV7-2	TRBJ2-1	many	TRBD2	TGTGCCAGCAGCTTAGAGGCTAGCGGGGACCAGTTCTTC	CASSLEASGDQFF
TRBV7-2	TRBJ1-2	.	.	TGTGCCAGCAGCGGAGGGCTAGCTAACTATGGCTACACCTTC	CASSGGLANYGYTF
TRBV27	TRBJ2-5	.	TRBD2	TGTGCCAGCATGACTAGCGGGAGGCCCCTGAGAGAGACCCAGTACTTC	CASMTSGRPLRETQYF
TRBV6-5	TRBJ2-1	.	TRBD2	TGTGCCAGCAGTTACGGCATCTCGGGACTAAATGAGCAGTTCTTC	CASSYGISGLNEQFF
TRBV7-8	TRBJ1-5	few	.	TGTGCCAGCAGCTTAGTTCAGGGGATGAGCAATCAGCCCCAGCATTTT	CASSLVQGMSNQPQHF
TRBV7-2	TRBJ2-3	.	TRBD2	TGTGCCAGCAGCTTAGTGCGGGGGGCGCGTTCCGCAGATACGCAGTATTTT	CASSLVRGARSADTQYF
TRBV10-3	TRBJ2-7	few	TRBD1	TGTGCCATCAGTCGTGACAGGGACGAGCAGTACTTC	CAISRDRDEQYF
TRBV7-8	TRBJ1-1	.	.	TGTGCCAGCAGCTACGGGGAGAGCGGCACTGAAGCTTTCTTT	CASSYGESGTEAFF
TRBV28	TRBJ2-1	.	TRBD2	TGTGCCAGCAGACCACTAGCGGGAGTGGGGAATGAGCAGTTCTTC	CASRPLAGVGNEQFF
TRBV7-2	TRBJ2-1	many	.	TGTGCCAGCAGCCCAACTTTCGGGAGTTACAATGAGCAGTTCTTC	CASSPTFGSYNEQFF
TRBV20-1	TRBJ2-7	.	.	TGCAGTGCTGAGGGGGGAGCCTACGAGCAGTACTTC	CSAEGGAYEQYF
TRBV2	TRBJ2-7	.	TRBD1	TGTGCCACCCTCGGGACAGGCAATCCCTACGAGCAGTACTTC	CATLGTGNPYEQYF
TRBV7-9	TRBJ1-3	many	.	TGTGCCAGCAGCTTTGCCCGGAGCTCTGGAAACACCATATATTTT	CASSFARSSGNTIYF
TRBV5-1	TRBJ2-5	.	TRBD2	TGCGCCAGCAGCTCCTATACTAGCGGGGGGAGACCGGTCCCAAGGGAGACCCAGTACTTC	CASSSYTSGGRPVPRETQYF
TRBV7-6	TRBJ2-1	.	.	TGTGCCAGCAGCGCGTCACTCTGGGGGGATGAGCAGTTCTTC	CASSASLWGDEQFF
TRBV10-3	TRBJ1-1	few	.	TGTGCCACCGCCGACCTTGGGGGCACTGAAGCTTTCTTT	CATADLGGTEAFF
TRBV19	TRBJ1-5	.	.	TGTGCCAGTAGTTCCCCCAGAGATGGCAATCAGCCCCAGCATTTT	CASSSPRDGNQPQHF
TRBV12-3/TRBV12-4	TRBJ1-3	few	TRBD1	TGTGCCAGCCAAGCGGAGGGGGCGCTTGGAAACACCATATATTTT	CASQAEGALGNTIYF
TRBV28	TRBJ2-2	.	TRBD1	TGTGCCAGCAGCTTACGAATACAGGGGGCGGACACCGGGGAGCTGTTTTTT	CASSLRIQGADTGELFF
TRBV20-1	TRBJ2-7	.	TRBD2	TGCAGTGCTAGCGTGGGAGGGATTTCCTACGAGCAGTACTTC	CSASVGGISYEQYF
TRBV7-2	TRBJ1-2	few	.	TGTGCCAGCCATTTGGGCCATGGCTACACCTTC	CASHLGHGYTF
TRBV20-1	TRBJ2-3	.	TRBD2	TGCAGTGCTAAACTAGCGGGAGCTCCCTCGCAGTATTTT	CSAKLAGAPSQYF
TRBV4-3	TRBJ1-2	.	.	TGCGCCAGCAGCCAAGGGGGGGTGCCCTATGGCTACACCTTC	CASSQGGVPYGYTF
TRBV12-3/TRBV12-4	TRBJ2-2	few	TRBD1	TGTGCCAGCAGTTTATACAGGGGGCGGAACACCGGGGAGCTGTTTTTT	CASSLYRGRNTGELFF
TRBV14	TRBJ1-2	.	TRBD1	TGTGCCAGCAGCCAAGCCGGGACAGGGCCCTCCGGTGGCTACACCTTC	CASSQAGTGPSGGYTF
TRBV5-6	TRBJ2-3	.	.	TGTGCCAGCAGCTTGGGGGAAAAAGTGGATACGCAGTATTTT	CASSLGEKVDTQYF
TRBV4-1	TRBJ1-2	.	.	TGCGCCAGCAGTCAAACAGGAAAGGATGGCTACACCTTC	CASSQTGKDGYTF
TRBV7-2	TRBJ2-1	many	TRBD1	TGTGCCAGCAGTTACACAGGGGACCGAGAGCAGTTCTTC	CASSYTGDREQFF
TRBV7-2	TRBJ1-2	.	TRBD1	TGTGCCAGCAGCTTTCAAAGTGGACAGGGCGGTTGGGGCTACACCTTC	CASSFQSGQGGWGYTF
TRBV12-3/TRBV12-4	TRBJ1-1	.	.	TGTGCCAGCAGTTTAGCCCGGAAGCGGGGCACTGAAGCTTTCTTT	CASSLARKRGTEAFF
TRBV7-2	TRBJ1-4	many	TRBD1	TGTGCCAGCAGCTTCGGACAGGGCACACGGGAAAAACTGTTTTTT	CASSFGQGTREKLFF
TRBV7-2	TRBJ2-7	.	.	TGTGCCAGCAGCCCCTGGAGGGGTGGTTACGAGCAGTACTTC	CASSPWRGGYEQYF
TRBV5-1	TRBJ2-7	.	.	TGCGCCAGCAGCTCTGACCCTGGTAGGCCGGTTGAGCAGTACTTC	CASSSDPGRPVEQYF
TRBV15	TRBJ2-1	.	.	TGTGCCACCAGCAGAGATCTTTCGGTTTACAATGAGCAGTTCTTC	CATSRDLSVYNEQFF
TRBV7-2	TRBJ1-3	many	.	TGTGCCAGCAGCGCAGGGGCTGGAAACACCATATATTTT	CASSAGAGNTIYF
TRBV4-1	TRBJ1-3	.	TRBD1	TGCGCCAGCAGCCAAATTACCCAGGGGGGTGGAAACACCATATATTTT	CASSQITQGGGNTIYF
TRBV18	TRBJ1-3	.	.	TGTGCCAGCTCACCACGGACGTCGGCAGGGTCTGGAAACACCATATATTTT	CASSPRTSAGSGNTIYF
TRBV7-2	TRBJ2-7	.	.	TGTGCCAGCAGCCCCGGAGGTCAGTTCACCTACGAGCAGTACTTC	CASSPGGQFTYEQYF
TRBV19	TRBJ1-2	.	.	TGTGCCAGTACTAAAGGGCAGGCTCGTCATGGCTACACCTTC	CASTKGQARHGYTF
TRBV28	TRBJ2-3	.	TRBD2	TGTGCCAGCAGTCCCCTAGTCCAGCGGGGGGACCCACAGCGCACAGATACGCAGTATTTT	CASSPLVQRGDPQRTDTQYF
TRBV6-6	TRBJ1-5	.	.	TGTGCCAGCAGCCGGGACATCTACAATCAGCCCCAGCATTTT	CASSRDIYNQPQHF
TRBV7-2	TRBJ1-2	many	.	TGTGCCAGCAGCGCGGACAGAAGATATGGCTACACCTTC	CASSADRRYGYTF
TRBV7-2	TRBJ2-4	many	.	TGTGCCAGCAGCACCACCCCCCACAGGCGGGACATTCAGTACTTC	CASSTTPHRRDIQYF
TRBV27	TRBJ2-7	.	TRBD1	TGTGCCAGCAGTCCCTCGACAGGGGACGTTCCCTACGAGCAGTACTTC	CASSPSTGDVPYEQYF
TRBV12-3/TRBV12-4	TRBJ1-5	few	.	TGTGCCAGCCACGGCGGAGGGGCGGGCAATCAGCCCCAGCATTTT	CASHGGGAGNQPQHF
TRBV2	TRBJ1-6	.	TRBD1	TGTGCCAGCAGTATCAGGGGGGTTTACTCCTATAATTCACCCCTCCACTTT	CASSIRGVYSYNSPLHF
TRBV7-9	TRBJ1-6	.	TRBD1	TGTGCCAGCCAAGTAATACAGGGGCGAGATTCACCCCTCCACTTT	CASQVIQGRDSPLHF
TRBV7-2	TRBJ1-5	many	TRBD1	TGTGCCAGCAGCCAGGACAGGAGCAATCAGCCCCAGCATTTT	CASSQDRSNQPQHF